Below are 10 T cell receptor beta chains sequenced from a single sample in a study of early stage breast cancer tumors. Some clones are missing from TCRdb's copy, which holds only in-frame ones; the method was immunoSEQ multiplex PCR. The sample carries more than 60,000 clones, more than 60% recorded once. The sequenced sample consisted of blood. The origin of the receptors is a person aged 55-75 years with breast cancer.

The chain links TRBV27 to TRBJ2-7; no reliable D call. V was pared by 5 bases and J by 2 bases, with 10 bases between. The CDR3 length is 13 residues. Germline V lookup: CDR1 MNHEY, CDR2 SMNVEV (reference sequence). CDR3 sequence reads: CASSLRAPYEQYF. CDR3 sequence (DNA): TGTGCCAGCAGTCTAAGGGCTCCCTACGAGCAGTACTTC.

The CDR3 bases are TGTGCCAGCAGACCGGGACACCCGAACACTGAAGCTTTCTTT. It encodes CASRPGHPNTEAFF. The chain couples TRBV5-4 to TRBJ1-1, with D maybe TRBD1 (6 bases). The CDR3 covers 14 residues. The germline V gene encodes CDR1 SGHNT and CDR2 YYREEE (reference sequence). V lost 5 bases and J lost 1, with 12 bases in between.

The sample holds a few counts of this clone. The V call is TRBV5-4, the J call TRBJ1-3; D may be TRBD1 (5 bases). The CDR3 covers 13 residues. V was trimmed by 2 bases and J by 3 bases, leaving 6 bases between them. Germline CDR1 and CDR2: SGHNT and YYREEE (reference sequence). The DNA for the CDR3 is TGTGCCAGCAGCTTCGGGGGTGGAAACACCATATATTTT. This gives the protein CASSFGGGNTIYF.

V is TRBV11-2 and J is TRBJ1-4; 9 bases agree with TRBD1. This CDR3 spans 15 amino acids. Germline trimming cut 5 bases from V and 3 bases from J; bases unmatched to any gene: 4. Germline V CDR1 and CDR2: SGHAT, FQNNGV. The CDR3 here is CASSLRQGANEKLFF. For the CDR3, the DNA is TGTGCCAGCAGCCTTAGACAGGGGGCTAATGAAAAACTGTTTTTT.

V gene TRBV7-2 combines with J gene TRBJ2-7; 9 nucleotides align to TRBD1. Germline lookup yields CDR1 SGHTA and CDR2 FQGNSA. Unmatched junction bases numbered 6, after V lost 6 bases and J lost 3 bases. The CDR3 runs to 14 residues. The CDR3 nucleotides are TGTGCCAGCAGGGCCGGGACAGGGCTCTACGAGCAGTACTTC. This gives the protein CASRAGTGLYEQYF. Together with reference TRBV7-2 and TRBJ2-7, the CDR3 gives the full variable domain: GAGVSQSPSNKVTEKGKDVELRCDPISGHTALYWYRQSLGQGLEFLIYFQGNSAPDKSGLPSDRFSAERTGGSVSTLTIQRTQQEDSAVYLCASRAGTGLYEQYFGPGTRLTVT.

V and J are TRBV7-9 and TRBJ2-4, with 7 positions matching TRBD2. In germline, CDR1 is SEHNR, CDR2 FQNEAQ (reference sequence). This CDR3 has 17 amino acids. Germline trimming cut 1 base from V and 7 bases from J; bases unmatched to any gene: 13. CDR3 protein: CASSLGTSVNGGNIQYF. The CDR3 nucleotides read TGTGCCAGCAGCTTAGGTACTAGCGTCAATGGAGGGAACATTCAGTACTTC.

The gene calls are TRBV28 and TRBJ1-6; a weak D match, TRBD1 (5 bases). The CDR3 spans 18 residues. Trimming stripped 0 bases from V and 1 base from J, with 13 bases between. The germline V gene has CDR1 MDHEN and CDR2 SYDVKM. CDR3 sequence reads: CASSLWRGPRSYNSPLHF. The CDR3 nucleotides read TGTGCCAGCAGTTTATGGAGGGGCCCCAGATCCTATAATTCACCCCTCCACTTT.

This chain joins TRBV30 and TRBJ2-5; possibly TRBD1 or TRBD2 for D (5 bases each). Germline CDR1 and CDR2: GTSNPN and SVGIG (reference sequence). CDR3 length: 13 amino acids. Trimming shortened V by 5 bases and J by 9 bases, and 19 bases separated the two germline ends. CDR3 bases: TGTGCCTGGCAGGGTCTGGGCAGAGGGGCCCAGTACTTC. It specifies CAWQGLGRGAQYF.

A few counts support this clone. The chain uses TRBV5-1 and TRBJ2-5, with TRBD2 matching 7 bases. V gave up 2 bases and J gave up 2 bases; unmatched junction bases: 6. The CDR3 is 15 residues long. Germline-derived CDR1 and CDR2 are SGHRS and YFSETQ. CDR3 residues: CASSFYSSGQETQYF. CDR3 nucleotides: TGCGCCAGCAGCTTCTATTCTAGCGGACAAGAGACCCAGTACTTC.

The V call is TRBV7-9, the J call TRBJ1-2, with D possibly being TRBD1 (6 bases). Germline V gene data show CDR1 as SEHNR and CDR2 as FQNEAQ (reference sequence). CDR3 length: 14 residues. V was clipped by 7 bases and J by 7 bases, with 19 bases between them. The CDR3 DNA sequence: TGTGCCAGCAACTCACCGGACAGAAATGTTGGCTACACCTTC. It yields the protein CASNSPDRNVGYTF.